This entry lists 3 T cell receptor beta chains sequenced from one sample in a study of regulatory T cells in long-lasting Graves disease. Arm-PCR with iRepertoire HTBI primers amplified the CDR3 regions for these TCR beta libraries. TCRdb re-called the multiplex PCR reads through MiXCR, storing one row per CDR3 protein. The sample consists of roughly 500,000 distinct CDR3 sequences, roughly 21% of them appearing once. Regarding time point: persistent/refractory GD, antithyroid drugs over 5 years with positive TRAb. PBMC-extracted RNA yielded the TCR library. This sample comprised peripheral blood mononuclear cells (PBMCs), obtained when the disease was refractory, from a patient treated with antithyroid drugs. These receptors were taken from a female donor with Graves disease.

Ten or more counts support this clonotype. The rearrangement links TRBV12-3 or TRBV12-4 to TRBJ1-2, with D perhaps TRBD1 (5 bases). The CDR3 is made up of 13 amino acids. With 5 bases removed from V and 7 bases from J, the gap between germline ends came to 14 bases. In DNA form, the CDR3 reads TGTGCCAGCAGTCTACAGGTTTTGCGTGGCTACACCTTC. Its translation: CASSLQVLRGYTF.

This clonotype occurred many times. The rearrangement uses TRBV28 and TRBJ2-4; TRBD2 agrees at 7 bases. The CDR3 contains 16 residues. Germline V gene data show CDR1 as MDHEN and CDR2 as SYDVKM. The V segment lost 3 bases and the J segment 0 bases; nucleotides outside the gene matches: 5. CDR3 DNA: TGTGCCAGCAGTTTGGGGGGGGGAGAAGCCAAAAACATTCAGTACTTC. Translated: CASSLGGGEAKNIQYF. Complete variable domain (other parts from reference TRBV28 and TRBJ2-4): DVKVTQSSRYLVKRTGEKVFLECVQDMDHENMFWYRQDPGLGLRLIYFSYDVKMKEKGDIPEGYSVSREKKERFSLILESASTNQTSMYLCASSLGGGEAKNIQYFGAGTRLSVL.

This clonotype was seen more than once but under ten times. V gene TRBV7-6 combines with J gene TRBJ2-5; 8 nucleotides agree with TRBD2. Germline V gene sequence: CDR1 SGHVS, CDR2 FNYEAQ. V was clipped by 6 bases and J by 4 bases; unmatched bases: 16. The CDR3 covers 17 residues. The CDR3 coding sequence is TGTGCCAGCAGTTACGGGACGACCGGGGGGGATACAGAGACCCAGTACTTC. It yields the protein CASSYGTTGGDTETQYF.